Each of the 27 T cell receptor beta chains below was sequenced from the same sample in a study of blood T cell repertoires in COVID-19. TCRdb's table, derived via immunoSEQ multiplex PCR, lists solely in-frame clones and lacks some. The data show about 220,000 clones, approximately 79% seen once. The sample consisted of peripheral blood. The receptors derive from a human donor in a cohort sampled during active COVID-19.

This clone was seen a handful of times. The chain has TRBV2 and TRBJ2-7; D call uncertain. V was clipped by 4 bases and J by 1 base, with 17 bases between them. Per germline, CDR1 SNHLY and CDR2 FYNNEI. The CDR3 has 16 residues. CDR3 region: CASSGNGYQLSYEQYF. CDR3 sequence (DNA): TGTGCCAGCAGTGGCAACGGGTACCAGTTATCCTACGAGCAGTACTTC.

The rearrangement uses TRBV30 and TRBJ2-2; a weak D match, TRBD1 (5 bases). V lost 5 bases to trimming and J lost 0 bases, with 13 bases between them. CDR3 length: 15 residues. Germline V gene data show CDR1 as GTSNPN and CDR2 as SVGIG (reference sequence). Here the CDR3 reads CAWARQNANTGELFF. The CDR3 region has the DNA TGTGCCTGGGCACGACAGAACGCGAACACCGGGGAGCTGTTTTTT.

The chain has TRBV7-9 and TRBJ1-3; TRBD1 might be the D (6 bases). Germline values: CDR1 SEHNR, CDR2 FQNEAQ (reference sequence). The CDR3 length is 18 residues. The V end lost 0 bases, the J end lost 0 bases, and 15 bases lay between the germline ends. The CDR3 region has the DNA TGTGCCAGCAGCTTAGCTGGGACACTTGCAGTCTCTGGAAACACCATATATTTT. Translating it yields CASSLAGTLAVSGNTIYF.

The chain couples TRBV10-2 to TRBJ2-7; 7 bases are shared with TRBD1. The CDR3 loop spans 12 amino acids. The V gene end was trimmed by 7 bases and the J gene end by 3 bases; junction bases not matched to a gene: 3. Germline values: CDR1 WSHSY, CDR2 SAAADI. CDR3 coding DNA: TGCGCCAGCACTCGGGACAGCTACGAGCAGTACTTC. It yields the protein CASTRDSYEQYF.

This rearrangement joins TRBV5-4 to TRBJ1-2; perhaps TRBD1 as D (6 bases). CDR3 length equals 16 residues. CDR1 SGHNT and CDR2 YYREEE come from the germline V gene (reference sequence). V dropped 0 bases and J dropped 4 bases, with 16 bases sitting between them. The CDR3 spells CASSLGGLPRGYGYTF. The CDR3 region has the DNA TGTGCCAGCAGCTTGGGGGGGCTCCCGAGGGGCTATGGCTACACCTTC.

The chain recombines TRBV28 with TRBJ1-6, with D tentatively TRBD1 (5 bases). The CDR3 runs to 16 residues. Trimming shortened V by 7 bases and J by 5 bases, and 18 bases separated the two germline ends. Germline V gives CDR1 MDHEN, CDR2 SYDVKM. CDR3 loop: CASISRAGLNNSPLHF. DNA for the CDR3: TGTGCCAGCATCTCTCGGGCAGGGCTTAATAATTCACCCCTCCACTTT.

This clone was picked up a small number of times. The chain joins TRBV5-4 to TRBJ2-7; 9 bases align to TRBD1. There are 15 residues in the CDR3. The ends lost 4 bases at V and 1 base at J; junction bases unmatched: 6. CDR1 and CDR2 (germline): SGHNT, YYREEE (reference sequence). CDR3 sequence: CASSKGQGGSYEQYF. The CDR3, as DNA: TGTGCCAGCAGCAAGGGACAGGGTGGATCCTACGAGCAGTACTTC.

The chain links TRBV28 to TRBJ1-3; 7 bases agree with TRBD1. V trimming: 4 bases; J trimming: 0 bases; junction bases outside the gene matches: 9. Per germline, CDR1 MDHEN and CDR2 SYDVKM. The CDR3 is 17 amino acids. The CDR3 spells CASSSPRGTTSGNTIYF. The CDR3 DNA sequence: TGTGCCAGCAGTTCTCCCAGGGGGACAACCTCTGGAAACACCATATATTTT.

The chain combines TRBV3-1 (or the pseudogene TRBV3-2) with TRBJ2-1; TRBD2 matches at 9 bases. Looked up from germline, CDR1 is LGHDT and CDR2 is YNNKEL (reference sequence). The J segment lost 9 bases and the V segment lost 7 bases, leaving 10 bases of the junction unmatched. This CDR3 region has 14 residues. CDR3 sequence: CASTGGRGGGEQFF. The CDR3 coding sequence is TGTGCCAGCACTGGCGGGAGGGGCGGCGGTGAGCAGTTCTTC.

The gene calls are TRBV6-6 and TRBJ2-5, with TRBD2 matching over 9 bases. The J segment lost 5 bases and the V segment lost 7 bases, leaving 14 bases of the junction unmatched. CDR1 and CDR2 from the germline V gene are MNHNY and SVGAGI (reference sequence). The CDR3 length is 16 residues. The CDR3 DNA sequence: TGTGCCAGCACCCCCATGGGCGGGAGGGCCGTGGAGACCCAGTACTTC. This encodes CASTPMGGRAVETQYF.

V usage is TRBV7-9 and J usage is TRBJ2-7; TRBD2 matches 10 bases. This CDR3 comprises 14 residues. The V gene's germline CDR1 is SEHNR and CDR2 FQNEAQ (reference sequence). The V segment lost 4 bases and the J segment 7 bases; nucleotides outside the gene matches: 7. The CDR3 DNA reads TGTGCCAGCAGCTCACTAGCGGGGTCCTGGGAGCAGTACTTC. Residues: CASSSLAGSWEQYF.

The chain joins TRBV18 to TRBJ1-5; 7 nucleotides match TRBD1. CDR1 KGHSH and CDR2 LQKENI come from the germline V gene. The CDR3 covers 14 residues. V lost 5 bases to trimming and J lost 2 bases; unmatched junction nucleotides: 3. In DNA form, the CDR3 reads TGTGCCAGCTCAAAGGGGGCCGGCAATCAGCCCCAGCATTTT. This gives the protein CASSKGAGNQPQHF.

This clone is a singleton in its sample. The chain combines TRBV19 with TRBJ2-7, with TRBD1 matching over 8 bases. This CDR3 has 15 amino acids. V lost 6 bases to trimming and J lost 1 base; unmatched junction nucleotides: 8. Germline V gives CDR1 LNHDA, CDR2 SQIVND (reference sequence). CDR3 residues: CASRDRGVRSYEQYF. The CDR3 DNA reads TGTGCCAGTAGAGACAGGGGCGTTCGGTCCTACGAGCAGTACTTC.

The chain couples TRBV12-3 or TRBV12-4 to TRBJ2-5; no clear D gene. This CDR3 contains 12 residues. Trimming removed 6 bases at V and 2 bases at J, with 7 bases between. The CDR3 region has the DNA TGTGCCAGCAGCCCTTTGCAAGAGACCCAGTACTTC. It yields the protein CASSPLQETQYF.

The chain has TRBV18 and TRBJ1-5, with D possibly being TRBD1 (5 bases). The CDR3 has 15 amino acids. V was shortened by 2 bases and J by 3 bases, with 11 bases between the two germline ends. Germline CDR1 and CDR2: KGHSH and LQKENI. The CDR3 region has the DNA TGTGCCAGCTCACCAGTCGACAGCAACAATCAGCCCCAGCATTTT. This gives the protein CASSPVDSNNQPQHF.

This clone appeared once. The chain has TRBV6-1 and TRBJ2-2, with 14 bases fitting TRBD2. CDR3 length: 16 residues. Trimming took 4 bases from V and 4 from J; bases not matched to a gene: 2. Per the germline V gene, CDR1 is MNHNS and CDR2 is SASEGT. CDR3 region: CASSAGLAGATGELFF. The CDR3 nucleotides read TGTGCCAGCAGTGCGGGACTAGCGGGGGCCACCGGGGAGCTGTTTTTT.

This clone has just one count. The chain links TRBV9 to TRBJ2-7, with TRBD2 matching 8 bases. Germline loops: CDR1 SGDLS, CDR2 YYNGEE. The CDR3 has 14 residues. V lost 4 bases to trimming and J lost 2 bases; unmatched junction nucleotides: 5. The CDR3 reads CASSSVAGPYEQYF. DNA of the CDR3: TGTGCCAGCAGCTCCGTAGCGGGGCCCTACGAGCAGTACTTC.

The CDR3 is CAISEPAWGGRDTQYF. CDR3 sequence (DNA): TGTGCCATCAGTGAACCCGCGTGGGGCGGGAGGGATACGCAGTATTTT. V is TRBV10-3 and J is TRBJ2-3, with 8 bases matching TRBD2. Germline V gene sequence: CDR1 ENHRY, CDR2 SYGVKD. The trim removed 3 bases at V and 6 bases at J, leaving 11 bases unmatched. The CDR3 runs 16 residues.

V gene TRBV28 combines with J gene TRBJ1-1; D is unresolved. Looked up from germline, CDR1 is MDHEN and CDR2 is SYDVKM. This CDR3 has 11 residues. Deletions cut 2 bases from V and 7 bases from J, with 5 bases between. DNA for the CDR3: TGTGCCAGCAGTTTAATGCGTGAAGCTTTCTTT. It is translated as CASSLMREAFF.

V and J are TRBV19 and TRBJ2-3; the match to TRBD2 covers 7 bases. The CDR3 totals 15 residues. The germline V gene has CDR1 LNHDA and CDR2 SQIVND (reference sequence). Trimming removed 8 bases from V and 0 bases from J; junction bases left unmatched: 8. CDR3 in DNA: TGTGCCAGTTCGCTAGCGGCCATAAGCACAGATACGCAGTATTTT. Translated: CASSLAAISTDTQYF. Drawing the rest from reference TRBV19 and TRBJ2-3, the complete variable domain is DGGITQSPKYLFRKEGQNVTLSCEQNLNHDAMYWYRQDPGQGLRLIYYSQIVNDFQKGDIAEGYSVSREKKESFPLTVTSAQKNPTAFYLCASSLAAISTDTQYFGPGTRLTVL.

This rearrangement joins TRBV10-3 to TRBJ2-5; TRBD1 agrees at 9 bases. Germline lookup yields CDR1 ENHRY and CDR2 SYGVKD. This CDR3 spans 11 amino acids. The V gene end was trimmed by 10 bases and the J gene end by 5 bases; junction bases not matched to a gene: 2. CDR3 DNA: TGTGCCAGCGGGACAGGGGAGACCCAGTACTTC. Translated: CASGTGETQYF.

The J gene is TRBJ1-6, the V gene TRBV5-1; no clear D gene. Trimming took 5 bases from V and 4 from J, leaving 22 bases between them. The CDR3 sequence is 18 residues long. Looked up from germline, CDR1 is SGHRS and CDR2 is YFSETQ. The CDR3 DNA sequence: TGCGCCAGCAGAGGATCCCCCCTGGCGGGCGAATATAATTCACCCCTCCACTTT. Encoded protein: CASRGSPLAGEYNSPLHF.

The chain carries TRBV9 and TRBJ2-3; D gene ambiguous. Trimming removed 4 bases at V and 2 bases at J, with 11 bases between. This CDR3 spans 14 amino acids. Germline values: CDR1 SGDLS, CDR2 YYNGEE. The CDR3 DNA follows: TGTGCCAGCAGCTTCCGGTCATCCACAGATACGCAGTATTTT. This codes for CASSFRSSTDTQYF.

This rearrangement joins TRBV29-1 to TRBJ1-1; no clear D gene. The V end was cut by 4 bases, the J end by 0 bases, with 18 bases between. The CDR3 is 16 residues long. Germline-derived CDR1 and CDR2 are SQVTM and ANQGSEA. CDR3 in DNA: TGCAGCGTTGTAAATGGGAGGAGAGGAGTGAACACTGAAGCTTTCTTT. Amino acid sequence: CSVVNGRRGVNTEAFF.

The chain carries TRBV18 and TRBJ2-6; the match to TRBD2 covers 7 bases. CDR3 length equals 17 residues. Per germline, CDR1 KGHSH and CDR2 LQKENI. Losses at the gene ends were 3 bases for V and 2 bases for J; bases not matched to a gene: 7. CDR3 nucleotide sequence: TGTGCCAGCTCACCGGCGGGGGTCTCCCCTGGGGCCAACGTCCTGACTTTC. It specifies CASSPAGVSPGANVLTF.

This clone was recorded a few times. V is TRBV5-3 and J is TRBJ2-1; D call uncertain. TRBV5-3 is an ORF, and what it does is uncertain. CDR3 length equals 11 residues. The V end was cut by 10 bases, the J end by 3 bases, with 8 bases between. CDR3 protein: CASPGYNEQFF. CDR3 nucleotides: TGTGCCTCCCCGGGCTACAATGAGCAGTTCTTC.

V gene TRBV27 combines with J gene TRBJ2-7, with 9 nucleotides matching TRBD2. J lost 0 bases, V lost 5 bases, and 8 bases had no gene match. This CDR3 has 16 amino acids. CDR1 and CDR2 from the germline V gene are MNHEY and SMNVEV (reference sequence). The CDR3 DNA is TGTGCCAGCAGTCCCTCAGCGGGAGGCCTCTCCTACGAGCAGTACTTC. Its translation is CASSPSAGGLSYEQYF.